A single sample is the source of the 8 T cell receptor beta chains below, sequenced in a study of naive and memory T cell subsets. Notes on the study in general: Possibly reflecting memory cells re-expressing CD45RA, a few larger clonotypes occurred in naive repertoires, especially CD8.

An equimolar mix of two oligonucleotides served as the beta constant-region primer for TRBC1 and TRBC2. Four rounds of PCR amplified the ligated cDNA using nested alpha and beta constant-region primers plus SP2. TCRdb called the UMI-ligation and nested PCR reads again in MiXCR, with one record for every CDR3 protein. The data hold more than 95,000 distinct CDR3 sequences, with roughly 15% observed a single time. Their cognate antigens are unknown. Material: naive CD8+ T cells from blood. Receptors were obtained from a human donor in good health.

The chain is built from TRBV29-1 and TRBJ2-5, with D perhaps TRBD1 or TRBD2 (5 bases each). Looked up from germline, CDR1 is SQVTM and CDR2 is ANQGSEA. CDR3 length: 12 amino acids. Trimming removed 4 bases from V and 2 bases from J, with 8 bases in between. The chain's CDR3 is CSVVGVQETQYF. In nucleotides, the CDR3 is TGCAGCGTTGTGGGGGTTCAAGAGACCCAGTACTTC.

Details on this clonotype: One base away lies a much larger clone, so this may be a sequencing read error. Lacking the conserved final phenylalanine or tryptophan, this CDR3 likely reflects a read error. J is TRBJ1-1 and V is TRBV27, with D uncertain. V was pared by 5 bases and J by 5 bases, with 12 bases between. This CDR3 has 13 residues. Germline-derived CDR1 and CDR2 are MNHEY and SMNVEV (reference sequence). Written as DNA, the CDR3 is TGTGCCAGCAGTGACCGAGTGTTAACTGAAGCTTTCCTT. Translating gives CASSDRVLTEAFL.

The chain employs TRBV29-1 and TRBJ2-1; the match to TRBD2 covers 11 bases. The trim removed 3 bases at V and 5 bases at J, leaving 3 bases unmatched. Germline V gene sequence: CDR1 SQVTM, CDR2 ANQGSEA. This CDR3 contains 14 residues. The CDR3 loop is CSVDTSGGHNEQFF. The CDR3 nucleotides read TGCAGCGTTGATACTAGCGGGGGCCACAATGAGCAGTTCTTC.

This clonotype occurred many times. V usage is TRBV29-1 and J usage is TRBJ2-1; TRBD1 aligns across 7 bases. Germline values: CDR1 SQVTM, CDR2 ANQGSEA. This CDR3 is 13 amino acids long. The junction had 11 bases not matched to a gene; V was cut back by 7 bases and J by 8 bases. The DNA for the CDR3 is TGCAGCGACGACAGGGTCGGATTGGATGAGCAGTTCTTC. Protein: CSDDRVGLDEQFF.

This clonotype was observed many times. The chain employs TRBV12-3 or TRBV12-4 and TRBJ1-1, with 7 bases fitting TRBD1. Trimming took 5 bases from V and 4 from J; bases not matched to a gene: 4. There are 13 residues in the CDR3. DNA for the CDR3: TGTGCCAGCAGTGACACAGGGGCCACTGAAGCTTTCTTT. It encodes CASSDTGATEAFF.

The rearrangement uses TRBV24-1 and TRBJ2-2; TRBD2 matches at 8 bases. Germline CDR1 and CDR2: KGHDR and SFDVKD. The CDR3 covers 14 residues. V lost 9 bases to trimming and J lost 3 bases; unmatched junction nucleotides: 5. This CDR3 is CATRRSGDTGELFF. The CDR3 DNA is TGTGCCACCCGTCGTAGCGGGGACACCGGGGAGCTGTTTTTT.

The genes are TRBV24-1 and TRBJ1-4, with a possible D match to TRBD1 (5 bases). Trimming took 3 bases from V and 0 from J, leaving 22 bases between them. This CDR3 is built from 20 residues. Germline values: CDR1 KGHDR, CDR2 SFDVKD. The CDR3 spells CATSDHTGTAALATNEKLFF. The CDR3 DNA reads TGTGCCACCAGTGATCATACCGGGACGGCTGCACTTGCAACTAATGAAAAACTGTTTTTT.

This clonotype has a count of ten or more. J is TRBJ2-7 and V is TRBV20-1; D tentatively fits TRBD1 or TRBD2 (5 bases each). The CDR3 sequence is 13 residues long. V lost 0 bases and J 0 bases, leaving 6 bases between the germline ends. CDR1 is DFQATT, CDR2 SNEGSKA, per germline (reference sequence). For the CDR3, the DNA is TGCAGTGCTAGAGATGGGGGCTCCTACGAGCAGTACTTC. It encodes CSARDGGSYEQYF.